This T cell receptor beta chain was identified in a study of blood T cell repertoires in COVID-19. On the study more broadly: The United States, Italy and Spain provided the acute and convalescent COVID-19 samples. From T cells, B-cell-depleted T cells, or PBMCs came the material, which was cDNA or gDNA.

V was trimmed by 3 bases and J by 2 bases, leaving 14 bases between them. CDR3 size: 15 residues. Looked up from germline, CDR1 is LNHDA and CDR2 is SQIVND (reference sequence). In the authors' methods: Amplifying reference gene primers gave estimates of nucleated cell counts. Libraries were prepared by immunoSEQ multiplex PCR; TCRdb keeps only in-frame clonotypes and omits some of them. The V and J calls and clone size come from that table; D and trimming were worked out from the DNA. This sample has some 490,000 clones, with around 85% found just once. This clonotype was sampled from a human donor in a cohort sampled during active COVID-19. J is TRBJ2-7 and V is TRBV19, with D possibly matching TRBD2 (5 bases). The material sequenced was peripheral blood. DNA for the CDR3: TGTGCCAGTAGTATCGCGCTAGCTGGGACCTACGAGCAGTACTTC. Encoded protein: CASSIALAGTYEQYF.